This T cell receptor beta chain comes out of a study of regulatory T cells in long-lasting Graves disease. This clonotype was detected ten times or more. CDR3 length: 14 residues. Germline V CDR1 and CDR2: MDHEN, SYDVKM. Trimming stripped 7 bases from V and 7 bases from J, with 17 bases between. For TCR beta, libraries came from iRepertoire HTBI primers and Arm-PCR of CDR3 regions. Via MiXCR, TCRdb re-called the multiplex PCR reads, giving one row per CDR3 protein. The sample contains some 420,000 distinct CDR3 sequences, approximately 22% of which appear only once. Time point reported: persistent/refractory GD, antithyroid drugs over 5 years with positive TRAb. PBMCs provided the RNA from which the TCR library was made.

This clonotype was sampled from a female donor with Graves disease. Sample: peripheral blood mononuclear cells (PBMCs), taken when the disease was refractory, from a patient treated with antithyroid drugs. The chain carries TRBV28 and TRBJ1-5, with D perhaps TRBD1 (5 bases). DNA of the CDR3: TGTGCCAGCACCGAAGGGGCTCGGTCCCAGCCCCAGCATTTT. Protein: CASTEGARSQPQHF.